These T cell receptor beta chains were read from a single sample in a study of blood T cell repertoires in COVID-19. The repertoire was sequenced with immunoSEQ multiplex PCR; TCRdb's copy has only in-frame clones and lacks some. The sample includes some 210,000 clones, around 90% of them seen just once. The specimen was peripheral blood. The receptors stem from a young man with acute or convalescent COVID-19. The CDR3 runs from the conserved cysteine through the conserved F or W. Each record gives: clone size, J gene, CDR3 length, V gene, D gene, CDR3 protein, CDR3 DNA. A D gene is named only where the DNA matches it firmly. Not every row has a clone size; where given, it reads once, few, many or a size class.

>-|TRBJ1-5|16|TRBV7-9|TRBD1
CASSRQDREDNQPQHF
TGTGCCAGCAGTCGACAGGACAGGGAGGACAATCAGCCCCAGCATTTT
>-|TRBJ2-7|13|TRBV11-1|TRBD1
CASRGQGFDEQYF
TGTGCCAGCAGGGGACAGGGTTTCGACGAGCAGTACTTC
>-|TRBJ2-5|14|TRBV11-3|TRBD2
CASSRGAGSETQYF
TGTGCCAGCAGCCGAGGAGCGGGGTCAGAGACCCAGTACTTC
>-|TRBJ2-2|14|TRBV10-2|-
CASSEEQVVGELFF
TGCGCCAGCAGTGAGGAACAGGTTGTCGGGGAGCTGTTTTTT
>-|TRBJ1-6|15|TRBV6-5|-
CASSYSMDIRGPLHF
TGTGCCAGCAGTTACTCGATGGACATTAGAGGACCCCTCCACTTT
>-|TRBJ2-7|13|TRBV6-6|-
CASRDGRHYEQYF
TGTGCCAGCAGGGACGGGAGACACTACGAGCAGTACTTC
>-|TRBJ2-7|11|TRBV15|-
CATSRLSEQYF
TGTGCCACCAGCAGACTGTCCGAGCAGTACTTC
>-|TRBJ2-5|16|TRBV6-1|-
CASSEFPIRREETQYF
TGTGCCAGCAGTGAATTCCCCATTAGGCGGGAAGAGACCCAGTACTTC
>-|TRBJ2-3|12|TRBV5-5|-
CASSILTDTQYF
TGTGCCAGCAGCATCCTCACAGATACGCAGTATTTT
>-|TRBJ1-5|14|TRBV28|TRBD1
CASSPGQGGQPQHF
TGTGCCAGCAGTCCAGGACAGGGAGGCCAGCCCCAGCATTTT
>-|TRBJ2-7|11|TRBV5-1|-
CASREGSEQYF
TGCGCCAGCAGGGAGGGGTCCGAGCAGTACTTC
>few|TRBJ2-7|15|TRBV19|-
CASSRWTDSAYEQYF
TGTGCCAGTAGTAGATGGACAGATTCAGCCTACGAGCAGTACTTC
>few|TRBJ2-7|12|TRBV11-2|TRBD1
CASSSQGYEQYF
TGTGCCAGCAGCTCACAGGGGTACGAGCAGTACTTC